Reported below is one TCR beta chain. One end of the junction is discordant with germline, which a read error may explain. Amplification of TCR beta CDR3 regions was performed using RNA transcripts as template. Primed by the HTBI set, a first-round RT-PCR was run on the TCR CDR3. TCRdb called the multiplex PCR reads again in MiXCR, with one record for every CDR3 protein. The sample holds around 97,000 distinct CDR3 sequences, less than 55% seen once. The sample is drawn from a study of T cells in Graves' hyperthyroidism and ophthalmopathy. The CDR3 runs 16 residues. Germline CDR1 and CDR2: MNHEY and SVGAGI. The study enrolled patients aged 18 to 65 with newly diagnosed hyperthyroidism of under 2 months' duration.

Sequencing input: blood. The chain employs TRBV6-5 and TRBJ1-1; TRBD1 is a possible D gene (5 bases). The clonotype was recovered from a man aged 40-55 years with Graves' hyperthyroidism. The CDR3: CAGSYLPRPRQPEAFF. The CDR3 DNA sequence: TGTGCCGGCAGTTACCTCCCTAGACCCCGACAGCCAGAAGCTTTCTTT.